Described below is a single T cell receptor beta chain sequence and its context. The antigen remains undetermined. The data stem from a study of T cells in localized non-small cell lung cancer. General study results and limits: It remains possible that heterogeneity exists, since only one tumor region was sequenced. Tumor trailed uninvolved adjacent lung in T cell clonality, which peaked there.

Only in-frame clones appear in the TCRdb table, and some are missing; sequencing was by immunoSEQ multiplex PCR. The table includes about 36,000 clones, more than 90% detected once. The sequencing used peripheral blood, collected before any cancer treatment. This TCR derives from a female donor aged 60 or older with stage I lung adenocarcinoma.

DNA of the CDR3: TGTGCCATCAGTGATAACATCGCAACGCAGTATTTT. It codes for CAISDNIATQYF. The rearrangement joins TRBV10-3 to TRBJ2-3; D is unresolved. Germline V gives CDR1 ENHRY, CDR2 SYGVKD. The CDR3 has 12 residues. Trimming shortened V by 3 bases and J by 9 bases, and 10 bases separated the two germline ends.